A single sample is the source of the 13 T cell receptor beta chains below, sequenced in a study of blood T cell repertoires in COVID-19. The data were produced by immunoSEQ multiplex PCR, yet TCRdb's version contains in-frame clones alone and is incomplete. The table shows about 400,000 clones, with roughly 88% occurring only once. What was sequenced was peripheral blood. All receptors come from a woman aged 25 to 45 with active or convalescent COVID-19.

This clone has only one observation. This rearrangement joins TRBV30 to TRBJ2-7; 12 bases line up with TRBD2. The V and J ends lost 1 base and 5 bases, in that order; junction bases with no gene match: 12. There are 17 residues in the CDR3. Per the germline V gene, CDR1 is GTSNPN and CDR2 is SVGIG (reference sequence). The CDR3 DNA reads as TGTGCCTGGAGTGATTACCAGACTAGCGGGAGACTCCACGAGCAGTACTTC. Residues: CAWSDYQTSGRLHEQYF.

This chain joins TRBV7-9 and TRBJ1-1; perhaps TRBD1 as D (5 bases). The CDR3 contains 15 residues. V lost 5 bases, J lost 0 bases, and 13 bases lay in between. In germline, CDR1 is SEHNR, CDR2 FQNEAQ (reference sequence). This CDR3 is CASSTRAIMNTEAFF. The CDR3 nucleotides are TGTGCCAGCAGCACCAGGGCTATCATGAACACTGAAGCTTTCTTT.

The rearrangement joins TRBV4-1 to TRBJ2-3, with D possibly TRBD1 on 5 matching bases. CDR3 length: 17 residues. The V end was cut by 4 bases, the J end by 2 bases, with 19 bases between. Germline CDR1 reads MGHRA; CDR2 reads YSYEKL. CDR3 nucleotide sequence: TGCGCCAGCAGCCCGACCCCGGACAAGCTCCACACAGATACGCAGTATTTT. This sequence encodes CASSPTPDKLHTDTQYF.

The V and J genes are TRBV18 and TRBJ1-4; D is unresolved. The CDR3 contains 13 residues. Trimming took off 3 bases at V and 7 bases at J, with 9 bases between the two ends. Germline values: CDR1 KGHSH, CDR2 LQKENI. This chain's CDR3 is CASSPTESEKLFF. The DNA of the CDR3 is TGTGCCAGCTCACCCACGGAGAGTGAAAAACTGTTTTTT.

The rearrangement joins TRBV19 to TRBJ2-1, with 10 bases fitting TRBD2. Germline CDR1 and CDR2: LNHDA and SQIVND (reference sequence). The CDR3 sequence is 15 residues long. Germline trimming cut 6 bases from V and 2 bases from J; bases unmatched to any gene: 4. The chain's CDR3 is CASRLAGVPYNEQFF. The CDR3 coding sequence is TGTGCCAGTAGGCTAGCGGGAGTCCCCTACAATGAGCAGTTCTTC.

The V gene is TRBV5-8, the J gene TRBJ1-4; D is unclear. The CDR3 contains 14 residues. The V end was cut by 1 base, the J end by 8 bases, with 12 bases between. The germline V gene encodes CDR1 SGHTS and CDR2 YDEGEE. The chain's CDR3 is CASSLWTSREKLFF. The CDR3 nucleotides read TGTGCCAGCAGCTTGTGGACTTCTCGGGAAAAACTGTTTTTT.

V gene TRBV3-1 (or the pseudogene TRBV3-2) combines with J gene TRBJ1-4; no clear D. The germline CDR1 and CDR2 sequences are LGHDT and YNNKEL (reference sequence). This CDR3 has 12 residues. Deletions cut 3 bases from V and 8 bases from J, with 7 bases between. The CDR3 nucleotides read TGTGCCAGCAGCCACGGTCGGGAAAAACTGTTTTTT. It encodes CASSHGREKLFF.

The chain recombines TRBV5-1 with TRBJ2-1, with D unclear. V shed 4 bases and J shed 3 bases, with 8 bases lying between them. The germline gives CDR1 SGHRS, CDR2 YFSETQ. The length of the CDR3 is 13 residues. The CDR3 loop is CASSIAGYNEQFF. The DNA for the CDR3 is TGCGCCAGCAGCATAGCTGGCTACAATGAGCAGTTCTTC.

CDR3 sequence: CASSPGDRAWAFF. DNA of the CDR3: TGTGCCAGCAGTCCGGGGGACAGGGCATGGGCTTTCTTT. The chain couples TRBV12-3 or TRBV12-4 to TRBJ1-1; 9 bases are a match to TRBD1. The CDR3 is 13 amino acids. V was pared by 5 bases and J by 11 bases, with 9 bases of the junction left unmatched.

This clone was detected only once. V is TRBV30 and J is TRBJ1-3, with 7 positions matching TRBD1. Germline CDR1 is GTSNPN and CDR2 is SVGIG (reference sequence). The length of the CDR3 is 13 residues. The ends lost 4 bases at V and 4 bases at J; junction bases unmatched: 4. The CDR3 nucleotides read TGTGCCTGGACCTCGGGACAGGGAAACACCATATATTTT. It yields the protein CAWTSGQGNTIYF.

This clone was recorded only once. The CDR3, as DNA: TGTGCCAGCAGCCACTTGACTAGCAACGCCGGGGAGCTGTTTTTT. Its protein is CASSHLTSNAGELFF. This chain uses TRBV3-1 (or the pseudogene TRBV3-2) with TRBJ2-2, with 7 bases identical to TRBD2. Germline V gene data show CDR1 as LGHDT and CDR2 as YNNKEL (reference sequence). The length of the CDR3 is 15 residues. V lost 3 bases and J lost 6; bases outside the gene matches: 7.

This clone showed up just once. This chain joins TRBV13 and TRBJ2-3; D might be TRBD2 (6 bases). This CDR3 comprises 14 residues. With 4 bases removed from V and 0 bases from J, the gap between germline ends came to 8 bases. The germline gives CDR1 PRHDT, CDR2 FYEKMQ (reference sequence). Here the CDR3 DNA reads TGTGCCAGCAGCTCCGGGACTAGCACAGATACGCAGTATTTT. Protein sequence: CASSSGTSTDTQYF.

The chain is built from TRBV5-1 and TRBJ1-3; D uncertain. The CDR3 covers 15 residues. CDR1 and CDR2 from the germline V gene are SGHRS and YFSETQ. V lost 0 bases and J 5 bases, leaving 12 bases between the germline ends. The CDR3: CASSLGGVARNTIYF. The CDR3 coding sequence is TGCGCCAGCAGCTTGGGCGGGGTGGCTAGAAACACCATATATTTT. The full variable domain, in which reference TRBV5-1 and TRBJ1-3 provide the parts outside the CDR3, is KAGVTQTPRYLIKTRGQQVTLSCSPISGHRSVSWYQQTPGQGLQFLFEYFSETQRNKGNFPGRFSGRQFSNSRSEMNVSTLELGDSALYLCASSLGGVARNTIYFGEGSWLTVV.